Presented here are 27 T cell receptor beta chains from one specimen sequenced in a study of OX40 agonist ivuxolimab in advanced cancers. Sequenced by immunoSEQ multiplex PCR; TCRdb stores in-frame clones only, minus some. The repertoire holds under 95,000 clones, with about 83% as singletons. The material was CD4+ or CD8+ T cells sorted from blood, obtained in a trial of the OX40 agonist ivuxolimab. These receptors were obtained from an adult with an advanced solid tumor such as melanoma, head and neck, liver or kidney cancer.

V usage is TRBV9 and J usage is TRBJ2-2; D tentatively fits TRBD1 or TRBD2 (5 bases each). V was cut by 0 bases and J by 4 bases, with 13 bases left in between. Germline V gene lookup returns CDR1 SGDLS and CDR2 YYNGEE. The CDR3 loop spans 16 amino acids. DNA for the CDR3: TGTGCCAGCAGCGTAGGAGGGACGGCGGGCACCGGGGAGCTGTTTTTT. Residues: CASSVGGTAGTGELFF.

The chain is built from TRBV16 and TRBJ1-5; D not certain. Germline CDR1 and CDR2: KGHSY and FQNENV. This CDR3 has 12 amino acids. Trimming removed 4 bases from V and 9 bases from J, with 10 bases in between. The CDR3 nucleotides read TGTGCCAGCAGCCCTGGAGGAGGGCCCCAGCATTTT. This translates into CASSPGGGPQHF.

V is TRBV19 and J is TRBJ1-5; possibly TRBD1 for D (5 bases). The germline gives CDR1 LNHDA, CDR2 SQIVND (reference sequence). The CDR3 consists of 12 residues. Trimming shortened V by 11 bases and J by 9 bases, and 17 bases separated the two germline ends. The CDR3, as DNA: TGTGCCGGTGTGGGGGAGGGACGGCCCCAGCATTTT. Protein: CAGVGEGRPQHF.

This chain uses TRBV11-3 with TRBJ2-1, with 11 bases lining up with TRBD2. Germline lookup yields CDR1 SGHNT and CDR2 YENEEA. Trimming cost V 5 bases and J 14 bases; bases outside gene matches: 2. The CDR3 consists of 11 residues. The CDR3 region has the DNA TGTGCCAGCAGCCTGGGACTAGCGGAGTTCTTC. This translates into CASSLGLAEFF.

This chain links TRBV25-1 with TRBJ2-6; tentative D call: TRBD1 (5 bases). This CDR3 comprises 17 residues. Germline assignment: CDR1 MGHDK and CDR2 SYGVNS. With 4 bases removed from V and 3 bases from J, the gap between germline ends came to 16 bases. CDR3 region: CASSAMGRGGGANVLTF. The CDR3 DNA reads as TGTGCCAGCAGTGCCATGGGAAGGGGTGGTGGGGCCAACGTCCTGACTTTC.

The chain links TRBV12-1 to TRBJ1-1. TRBV12-1 has pseudogene status. CDR3 length equals 16 residues. The CDR3 DNA sequence: TGTGCCAGCAGCTTTAAGGGGAGGGGGTTTGGGACTGAAGCTTTCTTT. Protein product: CASSFKGRGFGTEAFF.

This rearrangement joins TRBV5-1 to TRBJ2-3; D uncertain. Germline CDR1 reads SGHRS; CDR2 reads YFSETQ. Trimming shortened V by 2 bases and J by 5 bases, and 3 bases separated the two germline ends. The CDR3 sequence is 11 residues long. Here the CDR3 DNA reads TGCGCCAGCAGCTTTGGAGATACGCAGTATTTT. It yields the protein CASSFGDTQYF.

V is TRBV10-3 and J is TRBJ1-5; possibly TRBD1 for D (5 bases). Germline V CDR1 and CDR2: ENHRY, SYGVKD. CDR3 length: 12 residues. Trimming removed 3 bases at V and 5 bases at J, with 5 bases between. The CDR3 sequence is CAISEQDQPQHF. DNA for the CDR3: TGTGCCATCAGTGAACAGGATCAGCCCCAGCATTTT.

The V call is TRBV11-2, the J call TRBJ2-4, with TRBD2 matching over 8 bases. The junction had 7 bases not matched to a gene; V was cut back by 0 bases and J by 0 bases. Germline CDR1 reads SGHAT; CDR2 reads FQNNGV. The CDR3 spans 18 residues. CDR3 sequence: CASSLDNNLAGAKNIQYF. For the CDR3, the DNA is TGTGCCAGCAGCTTAGATAATAATCTAGCGGGAGCCAAAAACATTCAGTACTTC.

V usage is TRBV10-2 and J usage is TRBJ1-4; D gene uncertain. The CDR3 extends over 14 amino acids. V lost 4 bases to trimming and J lost 4 bases, with 10 bases between them. In germline, CDR1 is WSHSY, CDR2 SAAADI. CDR3 DNA: TGCGCCAGCAGTGTCGACCGGATTAATGAAAAACTGTTTTTT. This gives the protein CASSVDRINEKLFF.

DNA for the CDR3: TGTGCCAGCGGGGAGGGGGAATGGAACACTGAAGCTTTCTTT. Protein product: CASGEGEWNTEAFF. This sequence joins TRBV2 and TRBJ1-1, with D perhaps matching TRBD1 (6 bases). The CDR3 loop spans 14 amino acids. Germline lookup yields CDR1 SNHLY and CDR2 FYNNEI. Trimming pared 8 bases from V and 1 base from J, leaving 14 bases between.

This chain connects TRBV7-2 to TRBJ2-5, with TRBD1 matching 7 bases. TRBJ2-7 explains the end of the DNA better; the J call may be wrong. CDR3 length equals 15 residues. In germline, CDR1 is SGHTA, CDR2 FQGNSA. CDR3 nucleotide sequence: TGTGCCAGCAGCTTAGTTCAACAGGGGAACAACGAGCAGTACTTC. Protein product: CASSLVQQGNNEQYF.

V usage is TRBV10-3 and J usage is TRBJ1-3; D remains ambiguous. Trimming removed 9 bases from V and 3 bases from J, with 12 bases in between. This CDR3 is 13 amino acids long. Germline lookup yields CDR1 ENHRY and CDR2 SYGVKD. Here the CDR3 reads CAILRTNGNTIYF. In DNA form, the CDR3 reads TGTGCCATACTTCGAACAAATGGAAACACCATATATTTT.

V gene TRBV6-5 combines with J gene TRBJ2-7; weak D call: TRBD2 (7 bases). Germline V gene lookup returns CDR1 MNHEY and CDR2 SVGAGI. Trimming removed 6 bases from V and 5 bases from J, with 20 bases in between. This CDR3 is built from 15 residues. The CDR3 region is CASRGGRLASNEQYF. The CDR3 DNA is TGTGCCAGCAGGGGGGGGCGGCTAGCTAGCAACGAGCAGTACTTC.

The rearrangement joins TRBV7-9 to TRBJ2-2; D possibly corresponds to TRBD1 (8 bases). The V gene's germline CDR1 is SEHNR and CDR2 FQNEAQ (reference sequence). The CDR3 is 14 amino acids. V lost 11 bases and J lost 5, with 18 bases in between. This CDR3 is CAGNRGGATGELFF. CDR3 bases: TGTGCCGGAAACAGGGGGGGAGCAACCGGGGAGCTGTTTTTT.

The sample holds one count of this clone. This chain uses TRBV30 with TRBJ1-1, with a weak D call TRBD1 (6 bases). Trimming pared 0 bases from V and 10 bases from J, leaving 18 bases between. This CDR3 contains 14 residues. Germline assignment: CDR1 GTSNPN and CDR2 SVGIG (reference sequence). CDR3 nucleotides: TGTGCCTGGAGTGTAGGGTTGGGGGGGCGGAGAGCTTTCTTT. It specifies CAWSVGLGGRRAFF.

CDR3 DNA sequence: TGTGCCAGCAGGCCGATTAACTATGGCTACACCTTC. Translated: CASRPINYGYTF. The chain employs TRBV6-5 and TRBJ1-2; D unresolved. Germline V CDR1 and CDR2: MNHEY, SVGAGI. With 6 bases removed from V and 1 base from J, the gap between germline ends came to 6 bases. CDR3 length: 12 residues.

The chain recombines TRBV6-6 with TRBJ2-7; D not resolved. This CDR3 is 15 amino acids long. Germline CDR1 reads MNHNY; CDR2 reads SVGAGI (reference sequence). Trimming shortened V by 4 bases and J by 3 bases, and 16 bases separated the two germline ends. In DNA form, the CDR3 reads TGTGCCAGCAGTTCTCCTCAGCAGGCGGACTACGAGCAGTACTTC. Protein product: CASSSPQQADYEQYF.

The chain joins TRBV9 to TRBJ1-3; 8 bases are a match to TRBD1. Germline-derived CDR1 and CDR2 are SGDLS and YYNGEE. This CDR3 is built from 12 residues. The junction had 4 bases not matched to a gene; V was cut back by 7 bases and J by 7 bases. This CDR3 is CASGGQGNTIYF. The CDR3 DNA reads TGTGCCAGCGGTGGACAGGGCAACACCATATATTTT.

The chain has TRBV7-2 and TRBJ1-1, with D maybe TRBD1 (6 bases). CDR1 and CDR2 from the germline V gene are SGHTA and FQGNSA. With 1 base removed from V and 6 bases from J, the gap between germline ends came to 12 bases. The CDR3 contains 14 residues. The CDR3 nucleotides read TGTGCCAGCAGCTTAGAGGGGGGAGGTGCTGAAGCTTTCTTT. It encodes CASSLEGGGAEAFF.

V and J are TRBV6-5 and TRBJ2-7, with D hard to call. The CDR3 spans 12 residues. The V gene's germline CDR1 is MNHEY and CDR2 SVGAGI. Trimming stripped 4 bases from V and 2 bases from J, with 6 bases between. The CDR3: CASSSQTYEQYF. The CDR3 nucleotides read TGTGCCAGCAGTTCCCAGACCTACGAGCAGTACTTC.

V gene TRBV18 combines with J gene TRBJ1-5; TRBD1 matches 8 bases. Looked up from germline, CDR1 is KGHSH and CDR2 is LQKENI. This CDR3 is built from 16 residues. J gave up 4 bases and V 4 bases, and 9 bases lay outside the gene matches. The CDR3 DNA is TGTGCCAGCTCACGGGGAGCCAGGGGGCAGAATCAGCCCCAGCATTTT. This translates into CASSRGARGQNQPQHF.

V gene TRBV5-8 combines with J gene TRBJ2-1; 7 nucleotides match TRBD1. Germline CDR1 reads SGHTS; CDR2 reads YDEGEE. With 1 base clipped from V and 15 bases from J, the junction kept 4 bases outside the gene matches. CDR3 size: 11 residues. CDR3 loop: CASSLRQGRFF. DNA for the CDR3: TGTGCCAGCAGCTTGAGACAGGGAAGGTTCTTC. The variable domain in full, with the rest retrieved from reference TRBV5-8 and TRBJ2-1, is EAGVTQSPTHLIKTRGQQATLRCSPISGHTSVYWYQQALGLGLQFLLWYDEGEERNRGNFPPRFSGRQFPNYSSELNVNALELEDSALYLCASSLRQGRFFGPGTRLTVL.

V usage is TRBV10-2 and J usage is TRBJ1-2, with D unresolved. The germline V and J ends were trimmed by 5 bases and 7 bases, with 20 bases remaining between them. Germline CDR1 reads WSHSY; CDR2 reads SAAADI. This CDR3 contains 15 residues. For the CDR3, the DNA is TGCGCCAGCAGTTCCTCCCAACTGTCATCCTGTGGCTACACCTTC. Protein product: CASSSSQLSSCGYTF.

The V call is TRBV11-2, the J call TRBJ1-5; D perhaps matches TRBD1 (5 bases). Germline values: CDR1 SGHAT, CDR2 FQNNGV. This CDR3 comprises 15 residues. The ends were cut back, 5 bases at V and 0 bases at J, with 11 bases in the middle. CDR3 loop: CASSADRYSNQPQHF. The CDR3 region has the DNA TGTGCCAGCAGCGCCGACAGATATAGCAATCAGCCCCAGCATTTT.

The rearrangement joins TRBV5-4 to TRBJ2-1; D gene unclear. Germline V CDR1 and CDR2: SGHNT, YYREEE (reference sequence). V was cut by 0 bases and J by 10 bases, with 8 bases left in between. The CDR3 has 12 amino acids. The CDR3 region has the DNA TGTGCCAGCAGCTTGGAGCAAAGAGAGCAGTTCTTC. Protein sequence: CASSLEQREQFF.

The chain combines TRBV7-8 with TRBJ1-4; D gene ambiguous. The ends were cut back, 8 bases at V and 2 bases at J, with 21 bases in the middle. This CDR3 region has 17 residues. Germline lookup yields CDR1 SGHVS and CDR2 FQNEAQ. CDR3 in DNA: TGTGCCAGCTCTCGCCCGGTCGGAGGGCGGACTAATGAAAAACTGTTTTTT. Translating gives CASSRPVGGRTNEKLFF.